The entry below gives a single T cell receptor (beta chain) sequence along with its context. The target antigen is unknown. This sample was included in a study of T cell repertoires in cytomegalovirus infection. As for the study in general: Public signatures in TCR beta pointed to CMV infection and matching HLA type. Study observations and caveats: Based on cumulative public TCR beta family frequency, carriers of CMV plus the relevant HLA were identified. Dominant in the ex vivo response were TCR beta clonotypes restricted by HLA-C and specific for CMV.

Each CDR3 protein gets one entry after TCRdb re-called the reads with MiXCR. The table records about 130,000 distinct CDR3 sequences, roughly a quarter of them present only once. With 7 bases removed from V and 5 bases from J, the gap between germline ends came to 5 bases. Germline CDR1 reads MNHNY; CDR2 reads SVGAGI (reference sequence). The length of the CDR3 is 10 residues. The sample was PBMCs, sequenced either directly or after in vitro stimulation (not recorded which). The origin of this receptor is a human donor in good health (CMV status not recorded). Some clones in this sample may be carry-over from other donors' samples. The chain uses TRBV6-6 and TRBJ2-5; D uncertain. The DNA for the CDR3 is TGTGCCAGCACCGGGGAGACCCAGTACTTC. This encodes CASTGETQYF.